This T cell receptor beta chain was obtained from a study of blood T cell repertoires in COVID-19. For the study at large: Specimens from acute and convalescent COVID-19 originated in the United States, Italy and Spain.

Trimming took 2 bases from V and 6 from J; bases not matched to a gene: 8. Germline CDR1 reads SGHRS; CDR2 reads YFSETQ. This CDR3 contains 17 residues. Participants spanned ages 18 to 89 years and resided in around 25 US areas. Someone with COVID-19 had been met by exposed participants within 2 weeks before study entry. In the original workflow: Amplification from reference gene primers served as the basis for estimated nucleated cell counts. The method was immunoSEQ multiplex PCR; TCRdb's version includes in-frame clones alone and lacks a portion of them. The DNA gave D and trimming, while V, J and clone size come from that table. The sample lists about 300,000 clones; under 90% were seen once.

Sequencing was performed on PBMCs or T cells enriched from blood (not recorded which). This chain uses TRBV5-1 with TRBJ2-3; 14 bases are shared with TRBD2. The sequence was collected from a woman in her 50s who had been exposed to COVID-19. The CDR3 sequence is CASSFGTSGGSTDTQYF. The CDR3 DNA is TGCGCCAGCAGCTTTGGGACTAGCGGGGGTTCCACGGATACGCAGTATTTT. Based on the CDR3 plus reference TRBV5-1 and TRBJ2-3, the full variable domain is KAGVTQTPRYLIKTRGQQVTLSCSPISGHRSVSWYQQTPGQGLQFLFEYFSETQRNKGNFPGRFSGRQFSNSRSEMNVSTLELGDSALYLCASSFGTSGGSTDTQYFGPGTRLTVL.